The 32 T cell receptor beta chains listed next were all sequenced from one sample in a study of OX40 agonist ivuxolimab in advanced cancers. Generated by immunoSEQ multiplex PCR, the TCRdb table keeps only in-frame clones and is missing some. The sample records about 61,000 clones, approximately 92% being singletons. The sequencing used CD4+ or CD8+ T cells sorted from blood, collected in a trial of the OX40 agonist ivuxolimab. The receptor source for this set is an adult with an advanced solid tumor such as melanoma, head and neck, liver or kidney cancer.

This rearrangement joins TRBV28 to TRBJ2-5; D not certain. Trimming shortened V by 6 bases and J by 4 bases, and 12 bases separated the two germline ends. The CDR3 consists of 13 residues. Germline V lookup: CDR1 MDHEN, CDR2 SYDVKM. The CDR3 DNA is TGTGCCAGCAGCCCCATAGCTGGAGAGACCCAGTACTTC. As protein: CASSPIAGETQYF.

The chain employs TRBV6-4 and TRBJ1-5; D is uncertain. The germline V and J ends were trimmed by 1 base and 3 bases, with 4 bases remaining between them. CDR3 length equals 13 residues. The germline V gene has CDR1 MRHNA and CDR2 SNTAGT. This CDR3 is CASSDWYNQPQHF. The CDR3 region has the DNA TGTGCCAGCAGTGACTGGTACAATCAGCCCCAGCATTTT.

V is TRBV28 and J is TRBJ1-5, with D unclear. Germline V gene sequence: CDR1 MDHEN, CDR2 SYDVKM. The CDR3 loop spans 14 amino acids. Trimming took 2 bases from V and 5 from J, leaving 10 bases between them. The CDR3 DNA follows: TGTGCCAGCAGTTTAGGGGAGAGGTATCAGCCCCAGCATTTT. It encodes CASSLGERYQPQHF.

This clone was found once. V gene TRBV28 combines with J gene TRBJ2-1; D is ambiguous. Between the trimmed V and J ends, which lost 6 bases and 9 bases, there was a span of 9 bases. CDR3 length: 11 amino acids. CDR1 MDHEN and CDR2 SYDVKM come from the germline V gene. DNA of the CDR3: TGTGCCAGCAGCCCTCTCGGTGAGCAGTTCTTC. This translates into CASSPLGEQFF.

V usage is TRBV28 and J usage is TRBJ1-1; D may be TRBD1 (6 bases). V lost 3 bases to trimming and J lost 8 bases, with 16 bases between them. This CDR3 comprises 14 residues. The germline gives CDR1 MDHEN, CDR2 SYDVKM. The CDR3 nucleotides are TGTGCCAGCAGTTTGGAGGGGGGCCCGGTCGAAGCTTTCTTT. Translating it yields CASSLEGGPVEAFF.

The chain couples TRBV19 to TRBJ1-5; weak D call: TRBD1 (5 bases). CDR1 is LNHDA and CDR2 is SQIVND in the germline V gene (reference sequence). This CDR3 region has 17 residues. The germline V and J ends were trimmed by 0 bases and 5 bases, with 17 bases remaining between them. The CDR3 here is CASSIDRVDIGDQPQHF. The CDR3 region has the DNA TGTGCCAGTAGTATAGACAGGGTGGACATAGGTGATCAGCCCCAGCATTTT.

The rearrangement links TRBV28 to TRBJ1-4; unclear D gene. The CDR3 totals 16 residues. Germline V gives CDR1 MDHEN, CDR2 SYDVKM. Trimming removed 2 bases from V and 4 bases from J, with 14 bases in between. The CDR3 DNA follows: TGTGCCAGCAGTTTAGTAGACTTCATCCTTAATGAAAAACTGTTTTTT. Protein sequence: CASSLVDFILNEKLFF.

The table lists this clone with a few counts. The V gene is TRBV6-6, the J gene TRBJ2-3, with TRBD2 matching 10 bases. Germline V gene sequence: CDR1 MNHNY, CDR2 SVGAGI (reference sequence). This CDR3 has 16 amino acids. J gave up 5 bases and V 0 bases, and 5 bases lay outside the gene matches. This CDR3 is CASSYSLAGGIDTQYF. Here the CDR3 DNA reads TGTGCCAGCAGTTACTCGTTAGCGGGAGGAATAGATACGCAGTATTTT.

This clone was counted only a few times. V is TRBV6-5 and J is TRBJ1-5, with no clear D. Germline CDR1 reads MNHEY; CDR2 reads SVGAGI. With 3 bases removed from V and 4 bases from J, the gap between germline ends came to 7 bases. This CDR3 is built from 13 residues. The CDR3: CASSYNWNQPQHF. The CDR3 DNA reads as TGTGCCAGCAGTTATAACTGGAATCAGCCCCAGCATTTT.

The chain employs TRBV4-3 and TRBJ2-7; 9 bases map to TRBD1. Unmatched junction bases numbered 10, after V lost 0 bases and J lost 1 base. The CDR3 contains 18 residues. CDR1 is LGHNA, CDR2 YSLEER, per germline. CDR3 region: CASSQEGDRGTPSYEQYF. In nucleotides, the CDR3 is TGCGCCAGCAGCCAAGAGGGCGACAGGGGGACGCCTTCCTACGAGCAGTACTTC.

The chain employs TRBV9 and TRBJ2-2; the D is unclear. Per the germline V gene, CDR1 is SGDLS and CDR2 is YYNGEE. V was shortened by 4 bases and J by 3 bases, with 1 base between the two germline ends. This CDR3 comprises 11 residues. The DNA of the CDR3 is TGTGCCAGCAGCTACACCGGGGAGCTGTTTTTT. It translates to CASSYTGELFF.

The V call is TRBV19, the J call TRBJ1-2; 12 bases map to TRBD1. The CDR3 has 13 amino acids. J was trimmed by 5 bases and V by 11 bases; bases with no gene match: 6. CDR1 and CDR2 from the germline V gene are LNHDA and SQIVND (reference sequence). CDR3 sequence (DNA): TGTGCCTGCGGGACAGGGGGCTATTATGGCTACACCTTC. Translating gives CACGTGGYYGYTF.

The rearrangement joins TRBV12-5 to TRBJ2-1, with 7 bases lining up with TRBD1. This CDR3 is built from 13 residues. J lost 6 bases, V lost 8 bases, and 7 bases had no gene match. Germline-derived CDR1 and CDR2 are LGHNT and FRNRAP. CDR3 residues: CASTTGRTNEQFF. CDR3 DNA sequence: TGTGCTAGTACGACAGGGAGAACCAATGAGCAGTTCTTC.

This chain uses TRBV5-1 with TRBJ2-1, with 11 bases that match TRBD2. This CDR3 is built from 14 residues. After removal of 5 bases from V and 5 bases from J, the junction contained 3 bases not matched to a gene. Germline lookup yields CDR1 SGHRS and CDR2 YFSETQ. CDR3 loop: CASRLAGANNEQFF. CDR3 nucleotide sequence: TGCGCCAGCAGACTAGCGGGAGCTAACAATGAGCAGTTCTTC.

The CDR3 sequence is CASSRGTSGDTDTQYF. The DNA for the CDR3 is TGTGCCAGCAGCCGCGGGACTAGCGGGGACACAGATACGCAGTATTTT. V and J are TRBV4-2 and TRBJ2-3, with TRBD2 matching 13 bases. The CDR3 extends over 16 amino acids. Germline-derived CDR1 and CDR2 are LGHNA and YNFKEQ. Trimming cost V 4 bases and J 2 bases; bases outside gene matches: 3.

The genes are TRBV28 and TRBJ2-7, with D perhaps being TRBD1 or TRBD2 (6 bases each). This CDR3 has 16 residues. Germline V lookup: CDR1 MDHEN, CDR2 SYDVKM. Between the trimmed V and J ends, which lost 6 bases and 0 bases, there was a span of 18 bases. DNA of the CDR3: TGTGCCAGCAGCCCCCCTTGGGGGGCCAACTCCTACGAGCAGTACTTC. This sequence encodes CASSPPWGANSYEQYF.

The chain carries TRBV9 and TRBJ2-3, with 9 bases matching TRBD1. CDR3 length equals 14 residues. V was clipped by 3 bases and J by 4 bases; unmatched bases: 3. Germline V gene lookup returns CDR1 SGDLS and CDR2 YYNGEE. CDR3 loop: CASSEDRGPDTQYF. CDR3 DNA: TGTGCCAGCAGCGAGGACAGGGGTCCAGATACGCAGTATTTT.

This clone was seen only once. The chain employs TRBV9 and TRBJ2-2; 13 positions match TRBD2. Per the germline V gene, CDR1 is SGDLS and CDR2 is YYNGEE. The CDR3 contains 16 residues. The V and J ends lost 4 bases and 3 bases, in that order; junction bases with no gene match: 3. The CDR3 loop is CASSPGLAGYTGELFF. In DNA form, the CDR3 reads TGTGCCAGCAGCCCGGGACTAGCGGGGTACACCGGGGAGCTGTTTTTT.

The V call is TRBV14, the J call TRBJ2-3; D call uncertain. Germline V gene sequence: CDR1 SGHDN, CDR2 FVKESK. The length of the CDR3 is 13 residues. The V gene lost 0 bases and the J gene lost 4 bases, with 5 bases spanning the gap. DNA for the CDR3: TGTGCCAGCAGCCAAGACCCGGCAGATACGCAGTATTTT. Its translation: CASSQDPADTQYF.

The chain carries TRBV6-6 and TRBJ1-5; no reliable D call. The germline V gene encodes CDR1 MNHNY and CDR2 SVGAGI (reference sequence). Trimming removed 2 bases from V and 0 bases from J, with 11 bases in between. This CDR3 region has 16 residues. CDR3 in amino acids: CASSYMVVDSNQPQHF. The CDR3, as DNA: TGTGCCAGCAGTTACATGGTAGTGGATAGCAATCAGCCCCAGCATTTT.

J is TRBJ1-2 and V is TRBV27; D ambiguous. The CDR3 covers 13 residues. CDR1 MNHEY and CDR2 SMNVEV come from the germline V gene (reference sequence). The V end was cut by 0 bases, the J end by 6 bases, with 8 bases between. In DNA form, the CDR3 reads TGTGCCAGCAGTTTATCGAGGCTTCATGGCTACACCTTC. Translating gives CASSLSRLHGYTF.

The chain couples TRBV7-2 to TRBJ1-5; D gene ambiguous. Germline assignment: CDR1 SGHTA and CDR2 FQGNSA. V was trimmed by 1 base and J by 0 bases, leaving 10 bases between them. The CDR3 has 16 residues. The DNA of the CDR3 is TGTGCCAGCAGCTTAGTAAGGGAAATTAGCAATCAGCCCCAGCATTTT. Translating it yields CASSLVREISNQPQHF.

This chain joins TRBV27 and TRBJ1-4, with 9 bases fitting TRBD1. The CDR3 is 15 residues long. CDR1 is MNHEY and CDR2 is SMNVEV in the germline V gene (reference sequence). Trimming removed 2 bases from V and 7 bases from J; junction bases left unmatched: 5. DNA of the CDR3: TGTGCCAGCAGTTTAATGGGACAGGGTGCTGAAAAACTGTTTTTT. It yields the protein CASSLMGQGAEKLFF. The full variable domain, in which reference TRBV27 and TRBJ1-4 provide the parts outside the CDR3, is EAQVTQNPRYLITVTGKKLTVTCSQNMNHEYMSWYRQDPGLGLRQIYYSMNVEVTDKGDVPEGYKVSRKEKRNFPLILESPSPNQTSLYFCASSLMGQGAEKLFFGSGTQLSVL.

V gene TRBV11-2 combines with J gene TRBJ2-1; D is undetermined. V lost 0 bases to trimming and J lost 7 bases, with 7 bases between them. The CDR3 consists of 13 residues. Germline CDR1 SGHAT, CDR2 FQNNGV. CDR3 region: CASSLEPPNEQFF. CDR3 DNA sequence: TGTGCCAGCAGCTTAGAGCCCCCGAATGAGCAGTTCTTC.

The chain couples TRBV19 to TRBJ2-1, with D possibly TRBD2 on 6 matching bases. This CDR3 is 14 amino acids long. Looked up from germline, CDR1 is LNHDA and CDR2 is SQIVND (reference sequence). V was pared by 3 bases and J by 6 bases, with 12 bases between. CDR3 loop: CASSIQAGINEQFF. The CDR3 DNA reads TGTGCCAGTAGTATTCAGGCGGGGATCAATGAGCAGTTCTTC.

The chain uses TRBV7-9 and TRBJ2-3; no clear D. This CDR3 contains 12 residues. The V end lost 0 bases, the J end lost 8 bases, and 6 bases lay between the germline ends. Germline V gene lookup returns CDR1 SEHNR and CDR2 FQNEAQ (reference sequence). The CDR3 region is CASSLASGTQYF. CDR3 bases: TGTGCCAGCAGCTTAGCGAGTGGTACGCAGTATTTT. Drawing the rest from reference TRBV7-9 and TRBJ2-3, the complete variable domain is DTGVSQNPRHKITKRGQNVTFRCDPISEHNRLYWYRQTLGQGPEFLTYFQNEAQLEKSRLLSDRFSAERPKGSFSTLEIQRTEQGDSAMYLCASSLASGTQYFGPGTRLTVL.

J is TRBJ1-2 and V is TRBV6-5; D is ambiguous. Trimming pared 2 bases from V and 7 bases from J, leaving 11 bases between. Germline V gene sequence: CDR1 MNHEY, CDR2 SVGAGI. There are 13 residues in the CDR3. The CDR3 spells CASSYGGVSGYTF. CDR3 coding DNA: TGTGCCAGCAGTTACGGTGGGGTCTCTGGCTACACCTTC.

J is TRBJ1-5 and V is TRBV6-1; D is unresolved. CDR3 length: 13 amino acids. Trimming removed 5 bases from V and 5 bases from J, with 10 bases in between. The germline V gene encodes CDR1 MNHNS and CDR2 SASEGT. The CDR3 here is CASSRPTDQPQHF. CDR3 nucleotide sequence: TGTGCCAGCAGTAGGCCAACCGATCAGCCCCAGCATTTT.

V is TRBV10-3 and J is TRBJ2-3; the D is unclear. The CDR3 extends over 12 amino acids. V lost 5 bases to trimming and J lost 1 base, with 4 bases between them. Germline V CDR1 and CDR2: ENHRY, SYGVKD. The CDR3 loop reads CAISTGTDTQYF. The CDR3 DNA follows: TGTGCCATCAGTACGGGCACAGATACGCAGTATTTT.

The genes are TRBV11-2 and TRBJ1-6, with D maybe TRBD1 (5 bases). V was trimmed by 5 bases and J by 4 bases, leaving 15 bases between them. The CDR3 is 16 amino acids. Germline V lookup: CDR1 SGHAT, CDR2 FQNNGV. The CDR3 bases are TGTGCCAGCAGCCCCTCCCCGGGGACTTATAATTCACCCCTCCACTTT. Translating it yields CASSPSPGTYNSPLHF.

The chain combines TRBV19 with TRBJ2-7, with unresolved D. Deletions cut 6 bases from V and 2 bases from J, with 5 bases between. This CDR3 has 11 amino acids. The V gene's germline CDR1 is LNHDA and CDR2 SQIVND (reference sequence). The chain's CDR3 is CASSDAYEQYF. As DNA, the CDR3 is TGTGCCAGTAGCGATGCCTACGAGCAGTACTTC. The entire variable domain, with the rest obtained from reference TRBV19 and TRBJ2-7, is as follows: DGGITQSPKYLFRKEGQNVTLSCEQNLNHDAMYWYRQDPGQGLRLIYYSQIVNDFQKGDIAEGYSVSREKKESFPLTVTSAQKNPTAFYLCASSDAYEQYFGPGTRLTVT.

CDR3 amino acids: CASSPWPGGETQYF. The DNA for the CDR3 is TGTGCCAGCAGCCCCTGGCCGGGGGGCGAGACCCAGTACTTC. V gene TRBV11-2 combines with J gene TRBJ2-5; D perhaps matches TRBD2 (7 bases). The CDR3 length is 14 residues. V shed 5 bases and J shed 5 bases, with 15 bases lying between them. From germline, CDR1 is SGHAT and CDR2 FQNNGV. Combining the CDR3 with reference TRBV11-2 and TRBJ2-5 gives the whole variable domain EAGVAQSPRYKIIEKRQSVAFWCNPISGHATLYWYQQILGQGPKLLIQFQNNGVVDDSQLPKDRFSAERLKGVDSTLKIQPAKLEDSAVYLCASSPWPGGETQYFGPGTRLLVL.